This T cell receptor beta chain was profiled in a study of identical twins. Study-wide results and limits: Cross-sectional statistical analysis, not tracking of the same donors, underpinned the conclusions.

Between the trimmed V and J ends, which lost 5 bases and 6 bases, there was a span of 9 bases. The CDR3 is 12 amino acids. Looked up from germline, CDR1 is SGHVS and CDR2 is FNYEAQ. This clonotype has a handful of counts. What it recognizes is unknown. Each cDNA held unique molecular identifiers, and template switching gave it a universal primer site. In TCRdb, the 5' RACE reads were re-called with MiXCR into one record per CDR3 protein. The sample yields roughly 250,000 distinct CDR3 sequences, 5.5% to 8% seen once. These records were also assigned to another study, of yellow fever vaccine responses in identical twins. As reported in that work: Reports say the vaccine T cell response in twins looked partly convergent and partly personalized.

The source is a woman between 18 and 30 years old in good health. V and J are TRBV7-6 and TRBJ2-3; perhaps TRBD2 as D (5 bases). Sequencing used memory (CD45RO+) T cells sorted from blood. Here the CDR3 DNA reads TGTGCCAGCAGCGGTAGAGGGGATACGCAGTATTTT. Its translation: CASSGRGDTQYF.